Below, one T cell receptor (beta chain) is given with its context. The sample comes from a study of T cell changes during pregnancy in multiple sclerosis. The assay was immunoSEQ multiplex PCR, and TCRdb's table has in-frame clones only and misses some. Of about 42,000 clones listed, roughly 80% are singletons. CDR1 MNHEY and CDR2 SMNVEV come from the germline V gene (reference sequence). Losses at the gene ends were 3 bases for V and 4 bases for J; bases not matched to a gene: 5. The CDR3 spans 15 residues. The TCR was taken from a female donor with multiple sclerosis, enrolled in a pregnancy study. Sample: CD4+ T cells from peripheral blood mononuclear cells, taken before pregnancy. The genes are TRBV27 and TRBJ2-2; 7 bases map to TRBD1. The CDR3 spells CASSFDRASTGELFF. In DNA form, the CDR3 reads TGTGCCAGCAGTTTCGACAGGGCGAGCACCGGGGAGCTGTTTTTT.